The following is a T cell receptor (beta chain) sequence with its context. Its antigen remains unknown. Sequencing depth was up to 500,000 reads per sample. Data came from immunoSEQ multiplex PCR; TCRdb stores just in-frame clones and leaves some out. Of about 32,000 clones listed, 82% are singletons. V lost 0 bases and J lost 5; bases outside the gene matches: 8. From germline, CDR1 is SGDLS and CDR2 YYNGEE. The CDR3 is made up of 17 amino acids. These data come from a study of pediatric ulcerative colitis. Study-wide points: Compared with controls, ulcerative colitis showed greater blood-rectum clone sharing.

The specimen sequenced was blood. The receptor was derived from a boy aged 10-17 years with severe ulcerative colitis. V gene TRBV9 combines with J gene TRBJ2-1; 10 bases line up with TRBD2. The CDR3 reads CASSVGLAGVQNNEQFF. In nucleotides, the CDR3 is TGTGCCAGCAGCGTAGGCCTAGCGGGGGTCCAAAACAATGAGCAGTTCTTC. The full variable domain, rest sourced from reference TRBV9 and TRBJ2-1, is DSGVTQTPKHLITATGQRVTLRCSPRSGDLSVYWYQQSLDQGLQFLIQYYNGEERAKGNILERFSAQQFPDLHSELNLSSLELGDSALYFCASSVGLAGVQNNEQFFGPGTRLTVL.